These 15 T cell receptor beta chains were sequenced from one sample in a study of blood T cell repertoires in COVID-19 (dated by TCRdb to 2020 to 2021). The library was prepared using the immunoSEQ multiplex PCR assay. The table was pulled from immuneACCESS by TCRdb, which kept in-frame rearrangements only. Such tables lose some clones; where checked, under half of the loss comes from unresolved V genes, and the rest has no known cause. In all, the sample holds about 220,000 clones, and roughly 84% of those were seen once. 9.7% of the sample is held by the ten biggest clonotypes. Sequences were obtained from peripheral blood. The receptors were gathered from a man aged 45-65 years with active or convalescent COVID-19.

The J gene is TRBJ1-2, the V gene TRBV6-2 or TRBV6-3; TRBD1 might be the D (6 bases). Trimming stripped 6 bases from V and 7 bases from J, with 24 bases between. Looked up from germline, CDR1 is MNHEY and CDR2 is SVGEGT. The CDR3 is 16 residues long. The CDR3 coding sequence is TGTGCCAGCAGCTCTTTTAACAGGGTTTCTTTCACTGGCTACACCTTC. It yields the protein CASSSFNRVSFTGYTF.

The gene calls are TRBV4-1 and TRBJ1-5, with TRBD1 identical over 7 bases. This CDR3 has 17 residues. The J segment lost 8 bases and the V segment lost 1 base, leaving 14 bases of the junction unmatched. CDR1 is MGHRA, CDR2 YSYEKL, per germline. In nucleotides, the CDR3 is TGCGCCAGCAGCCAAGCCCCCCTTGGACAGGAAACAAAGCCCCAGCATTTT. It translates to CASSQAPLGQETKPQHF.

This chain joins TRBV5-5 and TRBJ2-2; 11 nucleotides agree with TRBD2. CDR3 length equals 19 residues. The junction had 12 bases not matched to a gene; V was cut back by 4 bases and J by 1 base. Germline V gives CDR1 SGHKS, CDR2 YYEKEE (reference sequence). The CDR3 region is CASSLILLAGGLNTGELFF. The CDR3 coding sequence is TGTGCCAGCAGCCTGATTTTGCTAGCGGGGGGCTTGAACACCGGGGAGCTGTTTTTT.

This clone was observed a handful of times. The CDR3 nucleotides read TGTGCCAGCAGTTTGGCCAATCAGCCCCAGCATTTT. This gives the protein CASSLANQPQHF. V usage is TRBV27 and J usage is TRBJ1-5; D uncertain. This CDR3 spans 12 amino acids. Per the germline V gene, CDR1 is MNHEY and CDR2 is SMNVEV (reference sequence). V was pared by 3 bases and J by 3 bases, with 3 bases between.

This clone was seen only once. The V call is TRBV18, the J call TRBJ1-6, with D perhaps matching TRBD1 (5 bases). The germline V and J ends were trimmed by 2 bases and 9 bases, with 14 bases remaining between them. This CDR3 region has 15 residues. Per germline, CDR1 KGHSH and CDR2 LQKENI. Written as DNA, the CDR3 is TGTGCCAGCTCACCATTTCAGGGAGGCAGTTCACCCCTCCACTTT. Its protein product is CASSPFQGGSSPLHF.

The gene calls are TRBV2 and TRBJ1-1, with 10 bases lining up with TRBD1. The germline V gene has CDR1 SNHLY and CDR2 FYNNEI. The V segment lost 6 bases and the J segment 4 bases; nucleotides outside the gene matches: 8. CDR3 length: 15 residues. The CDR3 loop reads CASRSRTGGTTEAFF. Here the CDR3 DNA reads TGTGCCAGCAGATCTAGGACAGGGGGTACCACTGAAGCTTTCTTT.

Regarding this clone: This may stem from a read error, because a much larger clone lies one nucleotide away. This chain joins TRBV9 and TRBJ2-3, with no clear D. The germline V and J ends were trimmed by 4 bases and 3 bases, with 6 bases remaining between them. The CDR3 is 12 residues long. In germline, CDR1 is SGDLS, CDR2 YYNGEE. As DNA, the CDR3 is TGTGCCAGCAGCCCCATGACAGATACGCAGTATTTT. This sequence encodes CASSPMTDTQYF.

CDR3: CASSRLAGRRPYEQYV. In nucleotides, the CDR3 is TGTGCCAGCAGTCGACTAGCGGGGAGGAGACCCTACGAGCAGTACGTC. This rearrangement joins TRBV27 to TRBJ2-7, with 11 bases lining up with TRBD2. The junction had 8 bases not matched to a gene; V was cut back by 5 bases and J by 2 bases. The CDR3 totals 16 residues. Germline V CDR1 and CDR2: MNHEY, SMNVEV (reference sequence).

The chain recombines TRBV10-2 with TRBJ2-5, with D possibly being TRBD2 (6 bases). This CDR3 is 14 amino acids long. Germline CDR1 reads WSHSY; CDR2 reads SAAADI. V was clipped by 6 bases and J by 0 bases, with 11 bases between them. The CDR3 loop reads CASSRGTYQETQYF. The CDR3 DNA reads as TGCGCCAGCAGCAGAGGGACTTACCAAGAGACCCAGTACTTC.

This rearrangement joins TRBV27 to TRBJ2-3; the match to TRBD1 covers 7 bases. After removal of 8 bases from V and 3 bases from J, the junction contained 26 bases not matched to a gene. The V gene's germline CDR1 is MNHEY and CDR2 SMNVEV (reference sequence). CDR3 length: 20 amino acids. This chain's CDR3 is CASSKLPGSSTQGRTDTQYF. The CDR3 region has the DNA TGTGCCAGCTCTAAGTTGCCTGGGTCTAGCACACAGGGGAGAACAGATACGCAGTATTTT.

The CDR3 reads CSVVPGPEGQYF. In DNA form, the CDR3 reads TGCAGCGTAGTACCGGGACCGGAGGGGCAGTACTTC. The chain employs TRBV29-1 and TRBJ2-7; maybe TRBD2 (6 bases). The CDR3 extends over 12 amino acids. Germline V gene sequence: CDR1 SQVTM, CDR2 ANQGSEA. V gave up 6 bases and J gave up 9 bases, with 18 bases separating them.

This clone occurred once. The V and J genes are TRBV19 and TRBJ2-5; TRBD1 matches at 7 bases. The J segment lost 2 bases and the V segment lost 7 bases, leaving 1 base of the junction unmatched. This CDR3 contains 12 residues. The germline V gene has CDR1 LNHDA and CDR2 SQIVND (reference sequence). Here the CDR3 reads CASTDRQETQYF. In nucleotides, the CDR3 is TGTGCCAGTACGGACAGGCAAGAGACCCAGTACTTC. Full variable domain (rest looked up from reference TRBV19 and TRBJ2-5): DGGITQSPKYLFRKEGQNVTLSCEQNLNHDAMYWYRQDPGQGLRLIYYSQIVNDFQKGDIAEGYSVSREKKESFPLTVTSAQKNPTAFYLCASTDRQETQYFGPGTRLLVL.

V usage is TRBV5-1 and J usage is TRBJ1-2; D unclear. This CDR3 spans 15 amino acids. Trimming stripped 7 bases from V and 1 base from J, with 17 bases between. Per the germline V gene, CDR1 is SGHRS and CDR2 is YFSETQ. The CDR3 nucleotides read TGCGCCAGCCGAAGACGATTGGCGGATAACTATGGCTACACCTTC. It encodes CASRRRLADNYGYTF.

The chain has TRBV10-3 and TRBJ2-1; 8 bases are shared with TRBD2. The ends lost 6 bases at V and 3 bases at J; junction bases unmatched: 4. Germline CDR1 is ENHRY and CDR2 is SYGVKD. The CDR3 is made up of 14 amino acids. The CDR3 here is CAISRTSRYNEQFF. CDR3 DNA: TGTGCCATCAGCCGGACTAGCCGCTACAATGAGCAGTTCTTC.

The table lists this clone with a few counts. The CDR3 DNA sequence: TGTGCCAGCAGCTCCGGGACAACCTACGAGCAGTACTTC. Translated: CASSSGTTYEQYF. This rearrangement joins TRBV5-6 to TRBJ2-7, with TRBD1 as a possible D gene (6 bases). The V and J ends lost 3 bases and 2 bases respectively, with 9 bases between them. Germline V gives CDR1 SGHDT, CDR2 YYEEEE. The CDR3 is 13 amino acids.